What follows are 10 T cell receptor beta chains derived from one specimen sequenced in a study of blood T cell repertoires in COVID-19. Here immunoSEQ multiplex PCR was the method, and the copy in TCRdb shows in-frame clones only, minus some. The table has about 480,000 clones, 80% to 90% seen once. The source material was PBMCs or T cells enriched from blood (not recorded which). These receptors all come from a woman aged 55-70 years who had recovered from COVID-19.

J is TRBJ2-2 and V is TRBV6-6, with 10 bases lining up with TRBD2. CDR1 MNHNY and CDR2 SVGAGI come from the germline V gene (reference sequence). The CDR3 is 15 amino acids. Trimming at V came to 5 bases and at J to 1 base, leaving 1 base not matched to a gene. The CDR3 is CASSIAGGNTGELFF. CDR3 coding DNA: TGTGCCAGCAGTATAGCGGGGGGGAACACCGGGGAGCTGTTTTTT.

J is TRBJ2-1 and V is TRBV5-1, with 9 bases lining up with TRBD2. Trimming at V came to 0 bases and at J to 6 bases, leaving 4 bases not matched to a gene. The CDR3 has 15 residues. Germline CDR1 is SGHRS and CDR2 is YFSETQ. The CDR3 DNA sequence: TGCGCCAGCAGCTTGGCTAGCGGGGCCCCCAATGAGCAGTTCTTC. Its translation: CASSLASGAPNEQFF.

A single count supports this clone. This chain links TRBV2 with TRBJ1-1; 10 bases align to TRBD1. Germline CDR1 reads SNHLY; CDR2 reads FYNNEI. The junction had 5 bases not matched to a gene; V was cut back by 0 bases and J by 1 base. The CDR3 spans 17 residues. The CDR3 nucleotides read TGTGCCAGCAGTGAAGCCGGGACAGGGGAAACGAACACTGAAGCTTTCTTT. Translating it yields CASSEAGTGETNTEAFF.

The chain uses TRBV19 and TRBJ1-2; the D gene is possibly TRBD1 (6 bases). V was pared by 4 bases and J by 2 bases, with 14 bases between. This CDR3 spans 15 amino acids. Germline CDR1 and CDR2: LNHDA and SQIVND (reference sequence). CDR3 amino acids: CASSRETGGNYGYTF. In DNA, the CDR3 is TGTGCCAGTAGTAGGGAGACAGGTGGGAACTATGGCTACACCTTC.

V usage is TRBV10-3 and J usage is TRBJ2-1; 10 positions match TRBD1. The CDR3 totals 16 residues. The germline V gene has CDR1 ENHRY and CDR2 SYGVKD. Unmatched junction bases numbered 9, after V lost 5 bases and J lost 5 bases. The CDR3: CAISFRDRGFHNEQFF. CDR3 DNA sequence: TGTGCCATCAGTTTTCGGGACAGGGGATTCCACAATGAGCAGTTCTTC.

V is TRBV6-5 and J is TRBJ1-1; D possibly corresponds to TRBD1 (6 bases). V lost 0 bases and J lost 3, with 11 bases in between. This CDR3 spans 15 amino acids. The germline V gene has CDR1 MNHEY and CDR2 SVGAGI. Written as DNA, the CDR3 is TGTGCCAGCAGTTACTCCAGGGGAGGGGACACTGAAGCTTTCTTT. It translates to CASSYSRGGDTEAFF.

The V and J genes are TRBV13 and TRBJ1-4; 7 bases agree with TRBD1. Germline lookup yields CDR1 PRHDT and CDR2 FYEKMQ (reference sequence). This CDR3 is built from 15 residues. Trimming removed 3 bases from V and 4 bases from J; junction bases left unmatched: 5. This CDR3 is CASSFRQGDNEKLFF. CDR3 coding DNA: TGTGCCAGCAGCTTCCGACAGGGTGATAATGAAAAACTGTTTTTT.

This sequence joins TRBV5-4 and TRBJ2-5, with D possibly matching TRBD2 (6 bases). CDR1 is SGHNT and CDR2 is YYREEE in the germline V gene (reference sequence). The CDR3 is 13 amino acids. With 4 bases removed from V and 0 bases from J, the gap between germline ends came to 7 bases. CDR3 in DNA: TGTGCCAGCAGCATAGCGGACCAAGAGACCCAGTACTTC. Protein sequence: CASSIADQETQYF.

This chain links TRBV4-2 with TRBJ2-3; 13 nucleotides agree with TRBD2. CDR1 LGHNA and CDR2 YNFKEQ come from the germline V gene. V was clipped by 3 bases and J by 6 bases; unmatched bases: 9. This CDR3 is built from 17 residues. CDR3 DNA: TGTGCCAGCAGCCACGGGGGACTAGCGGGGTCCGGGGATACGCAGTATTTT. It codes for CASSHGGLAGSGDTQYF.

The V and J genes are TRBV24-1 and TRBJ1-2; TRBD1 agrees at 8 bases. The CDR3 runs 15 residues. The ends lost 3 bases at V and 6 bases at J; junction bases unmatched: 8. Germline CDR1 reads KGHDR; CDR2 reads SFDVKD. This chain's CDR3 is CATSDPLDRGDGYTF. The DNA of the CDR3 is TGTGCCACCAGTGATCCCCTCGACAGGGGAGATGGCTACACCTTC.